What follows is one TCR beta chain and its context. These data originate in a study of technical replicates of blood from several donors. Data came from immunoSEQ multiplex PCR; TCRdb stores just in-frame clones and leaves some out. The sample comprises around 13,000 clones, 75% to 90% of which are singletons, and 9.5% to 15% rests with the top ten. This TCR came from a human donor in good health. The sample consisted of PBMCs.

CDR3 loop: CASSWGQGSTDTQYF. The CDR3 nucleotides are TGCGCCAGCAGCTGGGGACAGGGCAGCACAGATACGCAGTATTTT. The rearrangement uses TRBV5-1 and TRBJ2-3; TRBD1 aligns across 9 bases. This CDR3 is 15 amino acids long. The trim removed 3 bases at V and 0 bases at J, leaving 2 bases unmatched. Germline lookup yields CDR1 SGHRS and CDR2 YFSETQ.